The sequence of this T cell receptor (beta chain) was determined in a study of cytomegalovirus exposure and HLA in healthy donors. As for the study in general: The roughly 700 first-cohort repertoires shared a platform with the 120 or so validation repertoires, as reported in a later analysis. Whole-study results and caveats: A later analysis found first-cohort TCR clusters tended to co-occur in the approximately 120 validation repertoires. Reports credit the classifier with highly specific, highly sensitive diagnosis of cytomegalovirus status. Overall, 164 TCR beta chains were annotated as cytomegalovirus-associated.

Germline V lookup: CDR1 KGHSH, CDR2 LQKENI. The CDR3 consists of 14 residues. The V gene lost 1 base and the J gene lost 8 bases, with 14 bases spanning the gap. This clone was counted once. No antigen is known for it. The table came from immunoSEQ multiplex PCR; TCRdb's copy has only in-frame clones and leaves some out. This repertoire shows some 98,000 clones, around 85% found once; its top ten account for 3% to 4%. The V and J genes are TRBV18 and TRBJ1-2; D unclear. The sequence came from a woman in her twenties or thirties in good health and CMV-seronegative. Sequencing was done on a sample of PBMCs. The CDR3 nucleotides read TGTGCCAGCTCACCACTGCTCACTGAAGAAGGCTACACCTTC. Translation gives CASSPLLTEEGYTF.